Sequencing of this TCR beta chain was carried out in a study of CD8 T cells in Susac syndrome (dated by TCRdb to about 2019). Regarding the complete study: The study used repertoire sequencing to test whether antigen drove CD8+ T cell activation and differentiation in Susac syndrome. The full study reports these points: The study acknowledged that relatively few individuals were included in the TCR sequencing and HLA analysis.

RNA was extracted using the RNeasy kit, and roughly 0.5 to 1 ug of the RNA was reverse transcribed with random hexamers. The immunoSEQ multiplex PCR assay, which covers 54 Vbeta and 13 Jbeta segments, was used to amplify TCR beta CDR3 regions. To correct PCR amplification bias, a synthetic template baseline was used for both primer optimization and computational correction. The published analysis was carried out like this. Reads were assigned to V, D and J genes according to IMGT and analyzed in immunoSEQ Analyzer, with only productive sequences retained. Clonality was computed as one minus Shannon entropy normalized by log2 of the number of productive unique sequences. For each patient and control, public and private clones were evaluated among the 100 most prevalent clones. A clone was defined as Susac-specific if it was absent from the healthy and MS cohorts, from over 1,000 published viral clones and from other ImmuneACCESS disease sequences. TCRdb reprocessed the public reads (quality trimming at Q25 with fastp, clone calling with MiXCR) and kept in-frame beta chains. Merged by CDR3 protein, the rows form single entries marked with the most common genes and DNA. TCRdb, not the authors, supplied the V and J calls. A total of some 130,000 distinct CDR3 sequences appear in this sample, nearly 95% of them only once. The ten largest clones add up to around 0.12% of the sample.

The CDR1 and CDR2 encoded by the germline V gene are KGHSH and LQKENI. The CDR3 sequence holds 14 residues, the cysteine and phenylalanine included. Just the 42-base CDR3 DNA is kept, in frame starting at base 1. Trimmed from V: 6 bases; trimmed from J: 4 bases; junction bases lacking a gene match: 4. Concerning this clonotype itself: Its antigen is currently not known. The input lacks base qualities; no much larger clone sits a single base away.

Peripheral blood CD8+ and CD4+ T cells from healthy donors, Susac syndrome patients and multiple sclerosis patients were profiled using high-throughput TCR beta sequencing. Healthy donors were age- and sex-matched controls. Bulk CD8+ and CD4+ T cells were purified by magnetic negative isolation, while CD8+ TEMRA cells were enriched using FACS. Blood was collected in EDTA tubes and processed within 24 hours, with PBMCs isolated through density gradient centrifugation. PBMCs intended for TCR sequencing were cryopreserved in liquid nitrogen and thawed later in a water bath at 37 degrees C. A purity of at least 90% was achieved for sorted or isolated CD4+, CD8+ and CD8+ TEMRA cells.

Sequenced material: CD4+ T cells from PBMCs. This receptor chain uses TRBV18 and TRBJ2-3; 10 central nucleotides agree with TRBD1. This clonotype was obtained from a human donor in good health. The DNA is TGTGCCAGCTCCCGCGGACAGGGGGCAGATACGCAGTATTTT. This sequence encodes CASSRGQGADTQYF.